Following are 12 T cell receptor beta chains from one sample sequenced in a study of T-cell memory formation after mild COVID-19. MiXCR, applied by TCRdb to the 5' RACE reads, yields one record per CDR3 protein. Found here are roughly 550,000 distinct CDR3 sequences, roughly 22% of them singletons; the top ten hold around 13%. Material for sequencing was PBMCs or a T cell subset sorted from them (not recorded which). The receptors were sampled from an adult woman who had mild COVID-19 (a few samples of this study predate the infection). Cell type and time point are not known.

This clonotype has a handful of counts. The J gene is TRBJ1-1, the V gene TRBV25-1, with 10 bases that match TRBD1. The V and J ends lost 7 bases and 6 bases, in that order; junction bases with no gene match: 2. The CDR3 spans 12 residues. Germline V gene data show CDR1 as MGHDK and CDR2 as SYGVNS. CDR3 nucleotides: TGTGCCAGCATCGACAGGGGGCCTGAAGCTTTCTTT. Encoded protein: CASIDRGPEAFF.

There are a few counts of this clonotype. This rearrangement joins TRBV7-9 to TRBJ1-2; D might be TRBD1 (5 bases). The germline V and J ends were trimmed by 5 bases and 4 bases, with 17 bases remaining between them. CDR3 length: 15 residues. Germline CDR1 SEHNR, CDR2 FQNEAQ (reference sequence). The CDR3 DNA follows: TGTGCCAGCAGCCCCCCGAGGGGACCGCTCTATGGCTACACCTTC. Its translation: CASSPPRGPLYGYTF. Combining the CDR3 with reference TRBV7-9 and TRBJ1-2 gives the whole variable domain DTGVSQNPRHKITKRGQNVTFRCDPISEHNRLYWYRQTLGQGPEFLTYFQNEAQLEKSRLLSDRFSAERPKGSFSTLEIQRTEQGDSAMYLCASSPPRGPLYGYTFGSGTRLTVV.

In this sample, this clonotype turned up a few times. The chain is built from TRBV7-9 and TRBJ2-7; tentatively, D is TRBD1 or TRBD2 (6 bases each). This CDR3 is built from 15 residues. The germline CDR1 and CDR2 sequences are SEHNR and FQNEAQ (reference sequence). V lost 5 bases and J lost 4, with 18 bases in between. The CDR3 coding sequence is TGTGCCAGCAGCGTCAGAAGCGGAGGGGGATACGAGCAGTACTTC. Residues: CASSVRSGGGYEQYF.

The V and J genes are TRBV12-3 or TRBV12-4 and TRBJ2-1; 11 bases are a match to TRBD1. The junction had 3 bases not matched to a gene; V was cut back by 3 bases and J by 2 bases. This CDR3 is built from 16 residues. The CDR3 spells CASSLGQGVPYNEQFF. CDR3 coding DNA: TGTGCCAGCAGTTTGGGACAGGGGGTTCCCTACAATGAGCAGTTCTTC.

The chain recombines TRBV20-1 with TRBJ1-5; 7 bases fit TRBD1. J gave up 3 bases and V 6 bases, and 8 bases lay outside the gene matches. The germline gives CDR1 DFQATT, CDR2 SNEGSKA (reference sequence). The CDR3 extends over 14 amino acids. The CDR3: CSARRGGNNQPQHF. The CDR3 nucleotides are TGCAGTGCCAGAAGAGGGGGCAACAATCAGCCCCAGCATTTT.

This clonotype was picked up a small number of times. This rearrangement joins TRBV7-9 to TRBJ2-5; 10 positions match TRBD2. Unmatched junction bases numbered 7, after V lost 5 bases and J lost 1 base. The CDR3 sequence is 16 residues long. Germline lookup yields CDR1 SEHNR and CDR2 FQNEAQ (reference sequence). The CDR3 sequence: CASSPLPSGSQETQYF. CDR3 in DNA: TGTGCCAGCAGCCCCTTGCCTAGCGGGAGCCAAGAGACCCAGTACTTC.

Ten or more counts support this clonotype. This rearrangement joins TRBV7-2 to TRBJ2-7, with D possibly being TRBD2 (5 bases). There are 14 residues in the CDR3. Per the germline V gene, CDR1 is SGHTA and CDR2 is FQGNSA. Trimming shortened V by 5 bases and J by 0 bases, and 11 bases separated the two germline ends. CDR3 nucleotides: TGTGCCAGCAGCCGCGGACTGAGCTCCTACGAGCAGTACTTC. It is translated as CASSRGLSSYEQYF.

The J gene is TRBJ2-6, the V gene TRBV6-2 or TRBV6-3; 10 nucleotides align to TRBD2. V lost 2 bases, J lost 2 bases, and 3 bases stayed unmatched. The CDR3 is made up of 17 amino acids. In germline, CDR1 is MNHEY, CDR2 SVGEGT. The CDR3 DNA reads TGTGCCAGCAGTTACGGGACTAGCGAACCTGGGGCCAACGTCCTGACTTTC. This encodes CASSYGTSEPGANVLTF.

The chain links TRBV6-6 to TRBJ2-5; D is tentatively TRBD1 or TRBD2 (6 bases each). Germline CDR1 MNHNY, CDR2 SVGAGI (reference sequence). The ends were cut back, 5 bases at V and 4 bases at J, with 11 bases in the middle. This CDR3 is built from 13 residues. The DNA for the CDR3 is TGTGCCAGCAGTGGAGGGACACGAGAGACCCAGTACTTC. Protein: CASSGGTRETQYF.

The chain links TRBV2 to TRBJ1-5; TRBD1 might be the D (5 bases). V lost 5 bases, J lost 4 bases, and 9 bases lay in between. Germline CDR1 SNHLY, CDR2 FYNNEI. This CDR3 is 13 amino acids long. The CDR3: CASSWDRNQPQHF. CDR3 nucleotide sequence: TGTGCCAGCAGTTGGGACCGTAATCAGCCCCAGCATTTT.

Ten or more counts support this clonotype. The gene calls are TRBV7-9 and TRBJ2-1, with TRBD2 matching 7 bases. This CDR3 has 17 amino acids. From germline, CDR1 is SEHNR and CDR2 FQNEAQ (reference sequence). The trim removed 2 bases at V and 3 bases at J, leaving 10 bases unmatched. DNA of the CDR3: TGTGCCAGCAGCTTATTCCCGGGACTAACCTTCTACAATGAGCAGTTCTTC. Translated: CASSLFPGLTFYNEQFF.

The sample holds one count of this clonotype. The rearrangement links TRBV4-1 to TRBJ2-1; TRBD1 matches 7 bases. The junction had 4 bases not matched to a gene; V was cut back by 1 base and J by 10 bases. Germline V CDR1 and CDR2: MGHRA, YSYEKL. CDR3 length: 13 amino acids. CDR3 sequence reads: CASSQVTGSEQFF. In DNA form, the CDR3 reads TGCGCCAGCAGCCAAGTGACAGGGTCGGAGCAGTTCTTC.